Listed below are T cell receptor beta chains from one sample, sequenced in a study of T cell responses to AZD1222 COVID-19 vaccine. The protocol was immunoSEQ multiplex PCR, while the TCRdb copy is restricted to in-frame clones and leaves out a portion. The sample has roughly 120,000 clones, about 90% seen once. Sequencing used peripheral blood, obtained on day 0 of AZD1222 vaccination. These receptors all stem from an adult in good health. CDR3s include the opening cysteine and the closing phenylalanine or tryptophan. The D gene is left open where the match is weak. Not every row has a clone size; where given, it reads once, few, many or a size class.

v_gene	abundance	j_gene	d_gene	CDR3nt	CDR3aa
TRBV6-5	NA	TRBJ2-7	TRBD1	TGTGCCAGCAGACTAGACAGGGTTTACTACGAGCAGTACTTC	CASRLDRVYYEQYF
TRBV6-1	NA	TRBJ1-5	NA	TGTGCCAGCAGTGATGGGTCATTTATCAGCAATCAGCCCCAGCATTTT	CASSDGSFISNQPQHF
TRBV5-1	NA	TRBJ2-7	TRBD1	TGCGCCAGCAGCAATCCGGGACAGGGCTACGAGCAGTACTTC	CASSNPGQGYEQYF
TRBV27	few	TRBJ2-1	TRBD2	TGTGCCAGCAGTTTAGGACTAGGGAGTTACAATGAGCAGTTCTTC	CASSLGLGSYNEQFF
TRBV6-5	NA	TRBJ2-2	NA	TGTGCCAGCAGTTACCAACAGGGCTTCGCCGGGGAGCTGTTTTTT	CASSYQQGFAGELFF
TRBV3-1/TRBV3-2	once	TRBJ1-2	NA	TGTGCCAGCAGCCCGGACCTCTATGGCTACACCTTC	CASSPDLYGYTF
TRBV4-1	NA	TRBJ1-6	NA	TGCGCCAGCAGCCAAGAAGGGGGGCTCCTAGGATATAATTCACCCCTCCACTTT	CASSQEGGLLGYNSPLHF
TRBV5-1	once	TRBJ1-5	TRBD1	TGCGCCAGCAGCTTCGACAGGGATCAGCCCCAGCATTTT	CASSFDRDQPQHF
TRBV6-6	NA	TRBJ1-4	TRBD1	TGTGCCACCTCCGCCGCAAACAGGGGGCGAAATGAAAAACTGTTTTTT	CATSAANRGRNEKLFF
TRBV2	NA	TRBJ1-1	NA	TGTGCCAGCAGTGAAGTGGGGTCTGAAGCTTTCTTT	CASSEVGSEAFF
TRBV3-1/TRBV3-2	NA	TRBJ2-1	TRBD2	TGTGCCAGCAGCTCTGAACCGGGCGGGAGGTTCTTTGGTGAGCAGTTCTTC	CASSSEPGGRFFGEQFF
TRBV28	NA	TRBJ2-4	TRBD1	TGTGCCAGTGGACAGGGGGCGCACCTCAAAAACATTCAGTACTTC	CASGQGAHLKNIQYF
TRBV3-1/TRBV3-2	NA	TRBJ1-2	NA	TGTGCCAGCAGCCAAGTAGGAACGGGCTACACCTTC	CASSQVGTGYTF
TRBV19	NA	TRBJ2-3	NA	TGTGCCAGTAGGCCAGGGTACACAGATACGCAGTATTTT	CASRPGYTDTQYF